This T cell receptor (beta chain) is drawn from a study of response to subunit inactivated influenza vaccine. This CDR3 region has 14 residues. V was clipped by 0 bases and J by 0 bases, with 6 bases between them. CDR1 and CDR2 (germline): SGHDT, YYEEEE. MiXCR, applied by TCRdb to the RT-PCR reads, yields one record per CDR3 protein. The top ten clones hold roughly a tenth of a sample with more than 600,000 distinct CDR3 sequences, around 20% of them seen once. The sequencing used PBMCs from blood, collected 5 days after vaccination. The chain recombines TRBV5-6 with TRBJ1-2; D is unclear. This receptor was obtained from a man aged 50 to 59 who received an inactivated influenza vaccine. Here the CDR3 reads CASSLAQPNYGYTF. CDR3 DNA: TGTGCCAGCAGCTTGGCACAACCTAACTATGGCTACACCTTC.